The 11 T cell receptor beta chains presented below share a single source sample, sequenced in a study of T cells in Graves' hyperthyroidism and ophthalmopathy. Amplified TCR beta CDR3 regions came from RNA transcripts. First-round RT-PCR targeting the TCR CDR3 was performed with the HTBI primer set. TCRdb processed the multiplex PCR reads anew with MiXCR; each CDR3 protein has one entry. The sample shows 540,000 or so distinct CDR3 sequences, approximately 15% of them seen only once. Specimen: blood. These receptors all stem from a woman aged 25 to 39 with Graves' hyperthyroidism.

This clonotype was observed many times. The chain links TRBV28 to TRBJ2-3, with TRBD1 matching over 7 bases. V gave up 5 bases and J gave up 0 bases; unmatched junction bases: 5. The length of the CDR3 is 15 residues. The germline gives CDR1 MDHEN, CDR2 SYDVKM. This CDR3 reads CASSPGQSSTDTQYF. CDR3 DNA: TGTGCCAGCAGTCCGGGACAGTCTAGCACAGATACGCAGTATTTT.

This clonotype was found a few times. The chain has TRBV24-1 and TRBJ2-7; tentative D call: TRBD1 (6 bases). Per the germline V gene, CDR1 is KGHDR and CDR2 is SFDVKD. V shed 3 bases and J shed 3 bases, with 8 bases lying between them. The CDR3 consists of 13 residues. In DNA, the CDR3 is TGTGCCACCAGTGATCCGGACAGCTACGAGCAGTACTTC. Translation gives CATSDPDSYEQYF.

This clonotype showed up just a few times. V usage is TRBV4-3 and J usage is TRBJ1-1; perhaps TRBD1 as D (5 bases). The CDR3 runs 15 residues. V was cut by 4 bases and J by 4 bases, with 16 bases left in between. CDR1 is LGHNA, CDR2 YSLEER, per germline. CDR3 protein: CASSPGLIRATEAFF. The CDR3, as DNA: TGCGCCAGCAGCCCGGGACTTATCCGGGCCACTGAAGCTTTCTTT.

Ten or more counts support this clonotype. CDR3 nucleotides: TGCAGTGCTCCGGCTAGCGGGTTATACGAGCAGTACTTC. Amino acid sequence: CSAPASGLYEQYF. The V call is TRBV20-1, the J call TRBJ2-7; 8 positions match TRBD2. With 5 bases clipped from V and 4 bases from J, the junction kept 7 bases outside the gene matches. The germline V gene has CDR1 DFQATT and CDR2 SNEGSKA (reference sequence). There are 13 residues in the CDR3.

The chain uses TRBV29-1 and TRBJ1-1; tentatively, D is TRBD1 (6 bases). Germline CDR1 reads SQVTM; CDR2 reads ANQGSEA. V lost 7 bases and J lost 0, with 15 bases in between. The CDR3 runs 14 residues. The CDR3 sequence is CSASSDSMNTEAFF. The CDR3 region has the DNA TGCAGCGCCTCGTCGGACAGTATGAACACTGAAGCTTTCTTT. The whole variable domain, remainder taken from reference TRBV29-1 and TRBJ1-1, is SAVISQKPSRDICQRGTSLTIQCQVDSQVTMMFWYRQQPGQSLTLIATANQGSEATYESGFVIDKFPISRPNLTFSTLTVSNMSPEDSSIYLCSASSDSMNTEAFFGQGTRLTVV.

In this sample, this clonotype turned up many times. The rearrangement links TRBV13 to TRBJ2-7; D gene ambiguous. Germline CDR1 and CDR2: PRHDT and FYEKMQ (reference sequence). This CDR3 contains 11 residues. The ends were cut back, 5 bases at V and 4 bases at J, with 6 bases in the middle. This chain's CDR3 is CASSRVYEQYF. Here the CDR3 DNA reads TGTGCCAGCAGCAGGGTTTACGAGCAGTACTTC.

The rearrangement links TRBV14 to TRBJ1-1; 8 nucleotides match TRBD1. V lost 2 bases and J lost 6; bases outside the gene matches: 11. From germline, CDR1 is SGHDN and CDR2 FVKESK. The CDR3 consists of 16 residues. CDR3 sequence (DNA): TGTGCCAGCAGCCAACAGCCCGGGACAGGTCGTTCTGAAGCTTTCTTT. Protein: CASSQQPGTGRSEAFF.

This clonotype was observed a few times. The rearrangement joins TRBV10-3 to TRBJ1-4; perhaps TRBD1 as D (5 bases). Trimming stripped 6 bases from V and 5 bases from J, with 13 bases between. Per the germline V gene, CDR1 is ENHRY and CDR2 is SYGVKD. The CDR3 totals 14 residues. This CDR3 reads CAISTGTANEKLFF. CDR3 nucleotide sequence: TGTGCCATCAGCACCGGGACGGCGAATGAAAAACTGTTTTTT.

The chain joins TRBV20-1 to TRBJ2-1; 9 positions match TRBD2. V trimming: 0 bases; J trimming: 9 bases; junction bases outside the gene matches: 12. Germline-derived CDR1 and CDR2 are DFQATT and SNEGSKA (reference sequence). The CDR3 is made up of 16 amino acids. The CDR3 DNA is TGCAGTGCTAGAGATCCTTCAGGTAGCGGGGGCACTGAGCAGTTCTTC. Protein product: CSARDPSGSGGTEQFF.

In this sample, this clonotype turned up a few times. The chain recombines TRBV20-1 with TRBJ1-6; D uncertain. Germline lookup yields CDR1 DFQATT and CDR2 SNEGSKA (reference sequence). Trimming pared 0 bases from V and 0 bases from J, leaving 9 bases between. CDR3 size: 16 residues. CDR3 nucleotides: TGCAGTGCTAGAGAGCGCCTCAGCTCCTATAATTCACCCCTCCACTTT. Residues: CSARERLSSYNSPLHF.

The chain joins TRBV6-1 to TRBJ2-1; 9 nucleotides align to TRBD1. With 5 bases clipped from V and 4 bases from J, the junction kept 6 bases outside the gene matches. The germline V gene has CDR1 MNHNS and CDR2 SASEGT. The CDR3 is made up of 15 amino acids. The CDR3 bases are TGTGCCAGCAGTCGCCCGGGACAGGGTTACAATGAGCAGTTCTTC. It yields the protein CASSRPGQGYNEQFF.